The clone carrying this T cell receptor beta chain was seen a single time. The data are from a study of blood T cell repertoires in COVID-19. Whole-study context: Material from acute and convalescent COVID-19 was sourced from the United States, Italy and Spain. The analysed material was cDNA or gDNA that came from T cells, B-cell-depleted T cells, or PBMCs.

In the original processing: From reference gene primer amplification, estimates of nucleated cell counts were derived. Sequencing used immunoSEQ multiplex PCR; TCRdb keeps in-frame clones, though not all of them. That table furnishes V, J and clone size, whereas the DNA furnished D and trimming. This sample carries about 12,000 clones, 65% to 80% of them seen once, and the ten largest clones take over 9%. CDR3 length: 14 amino acids. Deletions cut 7 bases from V and 0 bases from J, with 12 bases between. Germline loops: CDR1 LGHNT, CDR2 FRNRAP. While infection was still active, Seattle patients were enrolled and then followed longitudinally.

The rearrangement links TRBV12-5 to TRBJ1-1; possible D gene TRBD1, 6 bases. This TCR was recovered from a man aged 60-69 years with COVID-19, enrolled during active disease. Sequenced input: peripheral blood. CDR3 sequence: CASATDRMNTEAFF. CDR3 bases: TGTGCTAGTGCCACCGACAGGATGAACACTGAAGCTTTCTTT.